The 27 T cell receptor beta chains presented below share a single source sample, sequenced in a study of a mutant IDH1 vaccine in newly diagnosed glioma. Clones were read by immunoSEQ multiplex PCR, and TCRdb kept only the in-frame ones, dropping some. The sample carries just over 65,000 clones, 84% recorded once. Their specific antigens are unknown. The time point was: week 35, safety follow-up. Doses comprised 300 ug of mutant IDH1 20-mer peptide each, plus topical imiquimod. Source: PBMCs, taken from a glioma patient whose treatment included an IDH1 peptide vaccine. Receptors originate from a man aged 18 to 29 with glioma.

The J gene is TRBJ1-3, the V gene TRBV28, with D possibly TRBD1 on 6 matching bases. The CDR3 contains 16 residues. Germline V gene sequence: CDR1 MDHEN, CDR2 SYDVKM. The V gene lost 5 bases and the J gene lost 0 bases, with 14 bases spanning the gap. CDR3 residues: CASSIPGQLSGNTIYF. CDR3 coding DNA: TGTGCCAGCAGTATCCCGGGACAACTCTCTGGAAACACCATATATTTT.

This chain joins TRBV30 and TRBJ2-1, with a weak D call TRBD2 (5 bases). The V end was cut by 2 bases, the J end by 8 bases, with 10 bases between. Germline CDR1 and CDR2: GTSNPN and SVGIG (reference sequence). The CDR3 is 12 amino acids. DNA of the CDR3: TGTGCCTGGAGTAGGACCGGGGATGAGCAGTTCTTC. Protein: CAWSRTGDEQFF.

The chain is built from TRBV6-5 and TRBJ2-7, with 7 positions matching TRBD2. This CDR3 is built from 14 residues. The trim removed 4 bases at V and 2 bases at J, leaving 5 bases unmatched. In germline, CDR1 is MNHEY, CDR2 SVGAGI. In DNA form, the CDR3 reads TGTGCCAGCAGTTGGGGGGGAGAGACCTACGAGCAGTACTTC. Amino acids: CASSWGGETYEQYF.

V is TRBV4-2 and J is TRBJ1-2; TRBD1 is a possible D gene (5 bases). The CDR3 loop spans 16 amino acids. V lost 2 bases and J 0 bases, leaving 13 bases between the germline ends. Germline assignment: CDR1 LGHNA and CDR2 YNFKEQ. In DNA, the CDR3 is TGTGCCAGCAGCCAATATGGGACTGCTACTAACTATGGCTACACCTTC. Protein sequence: CASSQYGTATNYGYTF.

This rearrangement joins TRBV14 to TRBJ1-6; D is undetermined. V lost 1 base to trimming and J lost 8 bases, with 12 bases between them. The germline gives CDR1 SGHDN, CDR2 FVKESK. The length of the CDR3 is 15 residues. The CDR3 protein is CASSQVVSADSPLHF. DNA for the CDR3: TGTGCCAGCAGCCAAGTGGTGTCAGCGGATTCACCCCTCCACTTT.

With regard to this clone: Other DNA sequences in this sample translate to the same CDR3. This chain uses TRBV18 with TRBJ1-6; TRBD1 aligns across 7 bases. Germline CDR1 and CDR2: KGHSH and LQKENI. V trimming: 3 bases; J trimming: 6 bases; junction bases outside the gene matches: 2. The CDR3 totals 14 residues. This CDR3 reads CASSPGTVNSPLHF. The CDR3 nucleotides are TGTGCCAGCTCACCTGGGACAGTTAATTCACCCCTCCACTTT. The full variable domain, completed using reference TRBV18 and TRBJ1-6, is NAGVMQNPRHLVRRRGQEARLRCSPMKGHSHVYWYRQLPEEGLKFMVYLQKENIIDESGMPKERFSAEFPKEGPSILRIQQVVRGDSAAYFCASSPGTVNSPLHFGNGTRLTVT.

The chain couples TRBV7-8 to TRBJ2-7; 7 bases line up with TRBD2. Unmatched junction bases numbered 10, after V lost 6 bases and J lost 5 bases. The CDR3 runs 14 residues. Germline values: CDR1 SGHVS, CDR2 FQNEAQ. CDR3 sequence reads: CASSPREAFHEQYF. CDR3 DNA: TGTGCCAGCAGTCCACGGGAGGCCTTTCACGAGCAGTACTTC.

The V gene is TRBV7-9, the J gene TRBJ2-2; perhaps TRBD2 as D (5 bases). Trimming shortened V by 11 bases and J by 5 bases, and 15 bases separated the two germline ends. The CDR3 spans 13 residues. Germline loops: CDR1 SEHNR, CDR2 FQNEAQ (reference sequence). As DNA, the CDR3 is TGTGCCCCAGTAATGAGGGTTACCGGGGAGCTGTTTTTT. Amino acid sequence: CAPVMRVTGELFF.

This clone came up once. The rearrangement uses TRBV21-1 and TRBJ2-7; the tabulated D call, TRBD1, remains unverified against the DNA. TRBV21-1 is classified as a pseudogene. This CDR3 region has 17 residues. CDR3 sequence reads: CASSKALSKGQKYEQYF. Written as DNA, the CDR3 is TGTGCCAGCAGCAAAGCGCTCTCGAAGGGACAGAAGTACGAGCAGTACTTC.

This chain uses TRBV7-6 with TRBJ2-7, with 11 positions matching TRBD1. Trimming removed 2 bases from V and 0 bases from J; junction bases left unmatched: 6. Germline assignment: CDR1 SGHVS and CDR2 FNYEAQ. This CDR3 comprises 17 residues. CDR3 region: CASSLHAGTGGSYEQYF. DNA for the CDR3: TGTGCCAGCAGCTTACATGCCGGGACAGGGGGCTCCTACGAGCAGTACTTC.

CDR3 protein: CASSRTSHTYEQYF. The DNA of the CDR3 is TGTGCCAGCAGCCGGACCTCCCACACCTACGAGCAGTACTTC. V gene TRBV4-2 combines with J gene TRBJ2-7; D gene uncertain. The V and J ends lost 4 bases and 2 bases respectively, with 12 bases between them. This CDR3 contains 14 residues. Germline CDR1 reads LGHNA; CDR2 reads YNFKEQ.

V is TRBV18 and J is TRBJ1-1; D is possibly TRBD1 (6 bases). V lost 8 bases and J lost 0, with 10 bases in between. Germline CDR1 is KGHSH and CDR2 is LQKENI. The CDR3 totals 13 residues. CDR3: CASLGQMNTEAFF. The DNA of the CDR3 is TGTGCCAGCCTCGGACAGATGAACACTGAAGCTTTCTTT. The variable domain in full, completed from reference TRBV18 and TRBJ1-1, reads NAGVMQNPRHLVRRRGQEARLRCSPMKGHSHVYWYRQLPEEGLKFMVYLQKENIIDESGMPKERFSAEFPKEGPSILRIQQVVRGDSAAYFCASLGQMNTEAFFGQGTRLTVV.

This clone was seen once. This chain uses TRBV28 with TRBJ1-2; 10 bases line up with TRBD1. The V gene's germline CDR1 is MDHEN and CDR2 SYDVKM. CDR3 length equals 15 residues. With V trimmed by 6 bases and J by 3 bases, 7 bases remained unmatched. CDR3 nucleotides: TGTGCCAGCAGGTTGACAGGGGGCGCATACTATGGCTACACCTTC. As protein: CASRLTGGAYYGYTF.

J is TRBJ1-6 and V is TRBV13; 7 bases align to TRBD1. V was pared by 3 bases and J by 6 bases, with 5 bases of the junction left unmatched. This CDR3 contains 15 residues. In germline, CDR1 is PRHDT, CDR2 FYEKMQ (reference sequence). Written as DNA, the CDR3 is TGTGCCAGCAGCTTGGGGACAGCCCCTAATTCACCCCTCCACTTT. Translated: CASSLGTAPNSPLHF.

About this clone: The sample has other DNA sequences that encode this CDR3 too. The chain recombines TRBV6-1 with TRBJ1-1; D possibly corresponds to TRBD1 (5 bases). The CDR3 loop spans 12 amino acids. Per germline, CDR1 MNHNS and CDR2 SASEGT. V was pared by 7 bases and J by 3 bases, with 9 bases between. This CDR3 is CASNRGDTEAFF. The CDR3 region has the DNA TGTGCCAGCAACCGAGGGGACACTGAAGCTTTCTTT.

The chain employs TRBV4-3 and TRBJ2-7, with TRBD2 as a possible D gene (6 bases). The germline V gene encodes CDR1 LGHNA and CDR2 YSLEER. Deletions cut 0 bases from V and 2 bases from J, with 14 bases between. CDR3 size: 16 residues. CDR3 nucleotides: TGCGCCAGCAGCCAAGAACCGGGACTTCCCACCTACGAGCAGTACTTC. This encodes CASSQEPGLPTYEQYF.

The chain is built from TRBV27 and TRBJ1-2; 12 bases align to TRBD1. Germline loops: CDR1 MNHEY, CDR2 SMNVEV (reference sequence). V lost 8 bases, J lost 7 bases, and 8 bases stayed unmatched. CDR3 length: 14 residues. CDR3 residues: CASWRDRGQGGYTF. CDR3 coding DNA: TGTGCCAGCTGGCGGGACAGGGGGCAAGGTGGCTACACCTTC.

V is TRBV6-6 and J is TRBJ1-4; 7 bases agree with TRBD1. The junction had 10 bases not matched to a gene; V was cut back by 7 bases and J by 8 bases. The CDR3 has 14 residues. Germline V gene data show CDR1 as MNHNY and CDR2 as SVGAGI (reference sequence). The CDR3 DNA follows: TGTGCCAGCACCCAACAGGGGCGCAACGAAAAACTGTTTTTT. Its protein is CASTQQGRNEKLFF.

V gene TRBV5-4 combines with J gene TRBJ2-1; 7 positions agree with TRBD1. The CDR3 extends over 14 amino acids. Germline loops: CDR1 SGHNT, CDR2 YYREEE (reference sequence). Trimming took 4 bases from V and 5 from J; bases not matched to a gene: 6. In DNA form, the CDR3 reads TGTGCCAGCAGCCCCCAAGGGGGCCACAATGAGCAGTTCTTC. Protein sequence: CASSPQGGHNEQFF.

The chain has TRBV18 and TRBJ1-6, with D possibly TRBD1 on 6 matching bases. This CDR3 region has 16 residues. V gave up 4 bases and J gave up 6 bases, with 16 bases separating them. Germline V gene lookup returns CDR1 KGHSH and CDR2 LQKENI. The CDR3 DNA is TGTGCCAGCTCACTCAGACAGGCGCTGGGTAATTCACCCCTCCACTTT. It specifies CASSLRQALGNSPLHF.

The chain couples TRBV9 to TRBJ2-3; a possible D gene is TRBD2 (5 bases). This CDR3 spans 16 amino acids. Germline CDR1 SGDLS, CDR2 YYNGEE. Between the trimmed V and J ends, which lost 0 bases and 0 bases, there was a span of 11 bases. The CDR3 region is CASSVDTWRSTDTQYF. The CDR3 coding sequence is TGTGCCAGCAGCGTAGACACCTGGAGGAGCACAGATACGCAGTATTTT.

The genes are TRBV6-5 and TRBJ1-5; D gene uncertain. CDR3 length: 13 residues. Germline V gene data show CDR1 as MNHEY and CDR2 as SVGAGI. Trimming cost V 4 bases and J 3 bases, with 7 bases left between them. CDR3 coding DNA: TGTGCCAGCAGTTGGGATCCCAATCAGCCCCAGCATTTT. Its protein is CASSWDPNQPQHF.

The chain carries TRBV27 and TRBJ2-2; 8 positions agree with TRBD1. J lost 6 bases, V lost 2 bases, and 11 bases had no gene match. The CDR3 loop spans 17 amino acids. Germline V gene sequence: CDR1 MNHEY, CDR2 SMNVEV (reference sequence). Written as DNA, the CDR3 is TGTGCCAGCAGTTTAGTCCCTATAGAGACAGGGGCCGGGGAGCTGTTTTTT. It is translated as CASSLVPIETGAGELFF.

The V call is TRBV30, the J call TRBJ2-7; D gene ambiguous. Germline V CDR1 and CDR2: GTSNPN, SVGIG (reference sequence). The CDR3 spans 13 residues. The V end was cut by 3 bases, the J end by 3 bases, with 12 bases between. CDR3 amino acids: CAWRFQGYYEQYF. For the CDR3, the DNA is TGTGCCTGGAGGTTTCAAGGGTACTACGAGCAGTACTTC. Full variable domain (remainder filled in from reference TRBV30 and TRBJ2-7): SQTIHQWPATLVQPVGSPLSLECTVEGTSNPNLYWYRQAAGRGLQLLFYSVGIGQISSEVPQNLSASRPQDRQFILSSKKLLLSDSGFYLCAWRFQGYYEQYFGPGTRLTVT.

The rearrangement joins TRBV7-9 to TRBJ1-1; the D is unclear. V dropped 7 bases and J dropped 3 bases, with 9 bases sitting between them. Germline V gene sequence: CDR1 SEHNR, CDR2 FQNEAQ (reference sequence). The CDR3 extends over 12 amino acids. CDR3 nucleotides: TGTGCCAGCACGCAGGTATACACTGAAGCTTTCTTT. The encoded protein is CASTQVYTEAFF.

CDR3 DNA sequence: TGTGCCAGCAGTACGACACTGTCAACTAATGAAAAACTGTTTTTT. This encodes CASSTTLSTNEKLFF. The gene calls are TRBV2 and TRBJ1-4; no firm D call. This CDR3 is 15 amino acids long. Trimming removed 5 bases at V and 0 bases at J, with 10 bases between. Germline CDR1 and CDR2: SNHLY and FYNNEI.

V and J are TRBV7-9 and TRBJ1-2; D not certain. The V gene's germline CDR1 is SEHNR and CDR2 FQNEAQ (reference sequence). CDR3 length: 14 residues. V was shortened by 5 bases and J by 3 bases, with 13 bases between the two germline ends. CDR3 sequence reads: CASSHSTVDYGYTF. The CDR3 DNA follows: TGTGCCAGCAGCCATTCTACAGTGGACTATGGCTACACCTTC.